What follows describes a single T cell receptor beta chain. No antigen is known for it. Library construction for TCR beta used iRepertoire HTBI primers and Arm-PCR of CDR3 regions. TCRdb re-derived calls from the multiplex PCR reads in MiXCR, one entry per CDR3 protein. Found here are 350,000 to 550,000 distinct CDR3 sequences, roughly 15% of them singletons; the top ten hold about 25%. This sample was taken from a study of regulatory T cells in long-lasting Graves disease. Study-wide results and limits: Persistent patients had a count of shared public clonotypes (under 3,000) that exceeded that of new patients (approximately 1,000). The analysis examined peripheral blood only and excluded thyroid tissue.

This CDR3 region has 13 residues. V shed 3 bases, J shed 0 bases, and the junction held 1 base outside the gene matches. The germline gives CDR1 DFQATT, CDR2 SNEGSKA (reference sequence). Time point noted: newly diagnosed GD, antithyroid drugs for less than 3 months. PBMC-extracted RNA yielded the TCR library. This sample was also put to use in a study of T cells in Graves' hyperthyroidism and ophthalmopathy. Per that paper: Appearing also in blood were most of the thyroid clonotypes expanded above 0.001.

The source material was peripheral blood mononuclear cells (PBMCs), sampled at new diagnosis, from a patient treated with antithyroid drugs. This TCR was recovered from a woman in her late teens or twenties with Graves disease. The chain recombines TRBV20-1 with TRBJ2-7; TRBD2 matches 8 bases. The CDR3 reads CSARTSASYEQYF. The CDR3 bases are TGCAGTGCTAGGACTAGCGCCTCCTACGAGCAGTACTTC.